Following are 25 T cell receptor beta chains from one sample sequenced in a study of blood T cell repertoires in COVID-19. The assay was immunoSEQ multiplex PCR, and TCRdb's table has in-frame clones only and misses some. The sample carries under 100,000 clones, approximately 81% recorded once. The sample was peripheral blood. These receptors came from a man older than 75 with active or convalescent COVID-19.

The V call is TRBV6-6, the J call TRBJ2-1; 8 nucleotides align to TRBD1. CDR1 MNHNY and CDR2 SVGAGI come from the germline V gene (reference sequence). The V and J ends lost 4 bases and 8 bases, in that order; junction bases with no gene match: 13. This CDR3 spans 16 amino acids. CDR3 amino acids: CASSFHRTGMDYEQFF. CDR3 coding DNA: TGTGCCAGCAGTTTTCATAGGACAGGGATGGATTATGAGCAGTTCTTC.

The chain combines TRBV7-9 with TRBJ2-7, with 7 bases matching TRBD1. CDR1 is SEHNR and CDR2 is FQNEAQ in the germline V gene (reference sequence). The V gene end was trimmed by 1 base and the J gene end by 2 bases; junction bases not matched to a gene: 5. This CDR3 has 15 residues. The CDR3 DNA follows: TGTGCCAGCAGCTTAGTCTCGAGGGGGCCCTACGAGCAGTACTTC. Protein product: CASSLVSRGPYEQYF. Drawing the rest from reference TRBV7-9 and TRBJ2-7, the complete variable domain is DTGVSQNPRHKITKRGQNVTFRCDPISEHNRLYWYRQTLGQGPEFLTYFQNEAQLEKSRLLSDRFSAERPKGSFSTLEIQRTEQGDSAMYLCASSLVSRGPYEQYFGPGTRLTVT.

V usage is TRBV19 and J usage is TRBJ1-2, with 7 nucleotides matching TRBD1. This CDR3 spans 13 amino acids. V trimming: 6 bases; J trimming: 8 bases; junction bases outside the gene matches: 9. Germline V gene lookup returns CDR1 LNHDA and CDR2 SQIVND (reference sequence). The CDR3 here is CASRRGQTGGYTF. For the CDR3, the DNA is TGTGCCAGTAGAAGGGGACAGACGGGGGGCTACACCTTC.

The rearrangement uses TRBV3-1 (or the pseudogene TRBV3-2) and TRBJ1-6; D uncertain. CDR1 and CDR2 (germline): LGHDT, YNNKEL (reference sequence). The CDR3 has 17 residues. Trimming took 2 bases from V and 5 from J, leaving 16 bases between them. The CDR3 sequence: CASSQRVGAGDNSPLHF. The DNA of the CDR3 is TGTGCCAGCAGCCAACGGGTGGGCGCGGGAGATAATTCACCCCTCCACTTT.

This clone occurred once. The CDR3 DNA follows: TGTGCCAGTAGCGTCACCACGACAGTTTACTATGGCTACACCTTC. Translation: CASSVTTTVYYGYTF. The chain is built from TRBV19 and TRBJ1-2; possibly TRBD1 for D (5 bases). CDR3 size: 15 residues. Germline V gene lookup returns CDR1 LNHDA and CDR2 SQIVND (reference sequence). Trimming stripped 6 bases from V and 3 bases from J, with 17 bases between.

The V and J genes are TRBV2 and TRBJ1-6; TRBD1 matches 8 bases. This CDR3 has 15 residues. Germline V gene lookup returns CDR1 SNHLY and CDR2 FYNNEI. V was clipped by 5 bases and J by 9 bases; unmatched bases: 9. As DNA, the CDR3 is TGTGCCAGCAGTCCGGAGACAGGGGAAAGTTCACCCCTCCACTTT. Its protein product is CASSPETGESSPLHF.

The V gene is TRBV14, the J gene TRBJ1-6; D gene unclear. CDR3 length equals 13 residues. Trimming pared 6 bases from V and 3 bases from J, leaving 6 bases between. Germline CDR1 is SGHDN and CDR2 is FVKESK. The CDR3 nucleotides are TGTGCCAGCAGAAGAGTCTATAATTCACCCCTCCACTTT. Translating gives CASRRVYNSPLHF.

The chain employs TRBV29-1 and TRBJ1-2, with 7 bases identical to TRBD1. Germline V gene data show CDR1 as SQVTM and CDR2 as ANQGSEA. This CDR3 is built from 14 residues. The trim removed 2 bases at V and 5 bases at J, leaving 8 bases unmatched. The CDR3 loop is CSVESQTGWYGYTF. The CDR3 bases are TGCAGCGTTGAATCCCAGACAGGGTGGTATGGCTACACCTTC.

This rearrangement joins TRBV18 to TRBJ2-7; the D is unclear. From germline, CDR1 is KGHSH and CDR2 LQKENI. The CDR3 has 13 residues. Trimming stripped 2 bases from V and 5 bases from J, with 10 bases between. This CDR3 reads CASSPGRVHEQYF. The DNA for the CDR3 is TGTGCCAGCTCACCAGGGCGAGTACACGAGCAGTACTTC.

This clone appeared a few times. The rearrangement joins TRBV7-8 to TRBJ2-3; D may be TRBD2 (6 bases). The CDR3 is made up of 16 amino acids. Germline V gene lookup returns CDR1 SGHVS and CDR2 FQNEAQ. Between the trimmed V and J ends, which lost 2 bases and 0 bases, there was a span of 12 bases. CDR3 residues: CASSLIRGTSTDTQYF. Written as DNA, the CDR3 is TGTGCCAGCAGCTTAATCCGGGGGACTAGCACAGATACGCAGTATTTT. Together with reference TRBV7-8 and TRBJ2-3, the CDR3 gives the full variable domain: GAGVSQSPRYKVAKRGQDVALRCDPISGHVSLFWYQQALGQGPEFLTYFQNEAQLDKSGLPSDRFFAERPEGSVSTLKIQRTQQEDSAVYLCASSLIRGTSTDTQYFGPGTRLTVL.

The CDR3: CASSLLAGGYSSGANVLTF. For the CDR3, the DNA is TGTGCCAGCAGTTTATTAGCGGGGGGTTATTCCTCTGGGGCCAACGTCCTGACTTTC. This chain joins TRBV28 and TRBJ2-6, with 10 bases aligning to TRBD2. The germline CDR1 and CDR2 sequences are MDHEN and SYDVKM. CDR3 length: 19 residues. The junction had 6 bases not matched to a gene; V was cut back by 1 base and J by 0 bases.

This chain connects TRBV11-1 to TRBJ2-3, with D maybe TRBD1 (5 bases). Germline V lookup: CDR1 SGHAT, CDR2 FQDESV (reference sequence). This CDR3 has 16 residues. V dropped 6 bases and J dropped 4 bases, with 20 bases sitting between them. This chain's CDR3 is CASSLQARGSADTQYF. As DNA, the CDR3 is TGTGCCAGCAGTCTCCAGGCTAGGGGAAGCGCAGATACGCAGTATTTT.

The rearrangement uses TRBV5-4 and TRBJ2-7; 9 nucleotides match TRBD1. Germline-derived CDR1 and CDR2 are SGHNT and YYREEE (reference sequence). With V trimmed by 4 bases and J by 2 bases, 1 base remained unmatched. The CDR3 spans 13 residues. CDR3 DNA: TGTGCCAGCAGCCGGGACAGGGCCTACGAGCAGTACTTC. It is translated as CASSRDRAYEQYF.

The chain combines TRBV30 with TRBJ2-7; possible D gene TRBD1, 5 bases. This CDR3 contains 17 residues. CDR1 and CDR2 from the germline V gene are GTSNPN and SVGIG (reference sequence). With 2 bases removed from V and 1 base from J, the gap between germline ends came to 21 bases. Written as DNA, the CDR3 is TGTGCCTGGAGTTATCCCCCACCCAGGGTGAGGTCCTACGAGCAGTACTTC. Translation gives CAWSYPPPRVRSYEQYF. The full variable domain, with the rest looked up from reference TRBV30 and TRBJ2-7, is SQTIHQWPATLVQPVGSPLSLECTVEGTSNPNLYWYRQAAGRGLQLLFYSVGIGQISSEVPQNLSASRPQDRQFILSSKKLLLSDSGFYLCAWSYPPPRVRSYEQYFGPGTRLTVT.

The chain is built from TRBV3-1 (or the pseudogene TRBV3-2) and TRBJ2-7; maybe TRBD1 (5 bases). Trimming shortened V by 8 bases and J by 5 bases, and 19 bases separated the two germline ends. CDR1 is LGHDT and CDR2 is YNNKEL in the germline V gene (reference sequence). The CDR3 spans 14 residues. The CDR3 spells CASGAQGWAHEQYF. The CDR3 DNA reads TGTGCCAGCGGAGCCCAGGGCTGGGCCCACGAGCAGTACTTC.

The chain combines TRBV27 with TRBJ2-1; TRBD2 matches 7 bases. The V gene end was trimmed by 7 bases and the J gene end by 1 base; junction bases not matched to a gene: 10. The CDR3 contains 16 residues. Germline V gene lookup returns CDR1 MNHEY and CDR2 SMNVEV (reference sequence). The DNA for the CDR3 is TGTGCCAGCACCCTCTTGCGGGGGTATTCCTACAATGAGCAGTTCTTC. It encodes CASTLLRGYSYNEQFF.

The V call is TRBV19, the J call TRBJ1-1, with 8 bases that match TRBD1. Per the germline V gene, CDR1 is LNHDA and CDR2 is SQIVND (reference sequence). The trim removed 2 bases at V and 4 bases at J, leaving 6 bases unmatched. CDR3 length: 15 amino acids. The CDR3 sequence is CASSIRQGWGTEAFF. The CDR3 nucleotides read TGTGCCAGTAGTATAAGACAGGGGTGGGGCACTGAAGCTTTCTTT.

This chain joins TRBV7-6 and TRBJ1-1, with TRBD1 matching over 8 bases. Trimming removed 4 bases from V and 0 bases from J; junction bases left unmatched: 1. The CDR3 contains 14 residues. The germline CDR1 and CDR2 sequences are SGHVS and FNYEAQ. As DNA, the CDR3 is TGTGCCAGCAGCTCGACAGGGGTGAACACTGAAGCTTTCTTT. The encoded protein is CASSSTGVNTEAFF.

This chain connects TRBV3-1 (or the pseudogene TRBV3-2) to TRBJ1-2, with a possible D match to TRBD1 (5 bases). Per the germline V gene, CDR1 is LGHDT and CDR2 is YNNKEL (reference sequence). Trimming left V 5 bases short and J 2 bases short, with 18 bases between. This CDR3 contains 16 residues. The CDR3 sequence is CASSVWPGWQNYGYTF. As DNA, the CDR3 is TGTGCCAGCAGCGTCTGGCCAGGGTGGCAGAACTATGGCTACACCTTC.

This rearrangement joins TRBV7-8 to TRBJ1-2; 10 bases agree with TRBD1. The V segment lost 5 bases and the J segment 4 bases; nucleotides outside the gene matches: 4. The CDR3 totals 14 residues. Germline loops: CDR1 SGHVS, CDR2 FQNEAQ. CDR3 in amino acids: CASSVRDRGYGYTF. For the CDR3, the DNA is TGTGCCAGCAGCGTCCGGGACAGGGGCTATGGCTACACCTTC.

The chain joins TRBV5-1 to TRBJ1-5; 8 nucleotides match TRBD1. There are 15 residues in the CDR3. Germline lookup yields CDR1 SGHRS and CDR2 YFSETQ. Trimming at V came to 3 bases and at J to 2 bases, leaving 4 bases not matched to a gene. The CDR3 DNA sequence: TGCGCCAGCAGCTCGGGGACAGGCGGCAATCAGCCCCAGCATTTT. As protein: CASSSGTGGNQPQHF.

This clone showed up just once. The genes are TRBV15 and TRBJ1-5, with 9 bases fitting TRBD1. The ends lost 1 base at V and 7 bases at J; junction bases unmatched: 5. CDR1 and CDR2 (germline): LNHNV, YYDKDF (reference sequence). This CDR3 is 15 amino acids long. Written as DNA, the CDR3 is TGTGCCACCAGCAGAGGACAGGGGGTGAACCAGCCCCAGCATTTT. Its protein product is CATSRGQGVNQPQHF.

V gene TRBV9 combines with J gene TRBJ2-1; 7 bases align to TRBD2. CDR3 length: 15 residues. The germline V gene encodes CDR1 SGDLS and CDR2 YYNGEE. With V trimmed by 0 bases and J by 1 base, 1 base remained unmatched. The CDR3 DNA reads as TGTGCCAGCAGCGTAGTGGGGGGGTCCTACAATGAGCAGTTCTTC. Translated: CASSVVGGSYNEQFF.

The chain recombines TRBV4-1 with TRBJ2-5; unclear D gene. Trimming took off 0 bases at V and 5 bases at J, with 22 bases between the two ends. The CDR3 contains 18 residues. Per germline, CDR1 MGHRA and CDR2 YSYEKL. The CDR3 loop reads CASSQDSLPPTSRETQYF. The CDR3, as DNA: TGCGCCAGCAGCCAAGATTCGTTGCCCCCCACTTCCAGGGAGACCCAGTACTTC.

CDR3 nucleotides: TGTGCCAGCAGCTTAGAGAGGACAGTCAATGAGCAGTTCTTC. The encoded protein is CASSLERTVNEQFF. The chain combines TRBV7-9 with TRBJ2-1, with a weak D call TRBD1 (6 bases). Germline values: CDR1 SEHNR, CDR2 FQNEAQ (reference sequence). Trimming stripped 1 base from V and 6 bases from J, with 10 bases between. The CDR3 extends over 14 amino acids.